The 21 T cell receptor beta chains reported below all come from one sample, sequenced in a study of cytomegalovirus exposure and HLA in healthy donors. The PCR had 60 Vbeta and 13 Jbeta primers. The assay was immunoSEQ multiplex PCR, and TCRdb's table has in-frame clones only and misses some. The sample carries about 97,000 clones, roughly three quarters recorded once. Sequencing was carried out using PBMCs. The receptors stem from a male donor in good health and CMV-seropositive.

This rearrangement joins TRBV19 to TRBJ2-6; 9 bases are a match to TRBD1. The CDR3 runs to 16 residues. Germline CDR1 LNHDA, CDR2 SQIVND (reference sequence). V dropped 8 bases and J dropped 4; count of bases not matched to a gene: 9. As DNA, the CDR3 is TGTGCCAGTTTCAACAACAGGGGGCTCGGGGCCAACGTCCTGACTTTC. It specifies CASFNNRGLGANVLTF.

The chain carries TRBV6-1 and TRBJ1-1, with 9 positions matching TRBD1. The CDR3 runs 13 residues. The V segment lost 9 bases and the J segment 4 bases; nucleotides outside the gene matches: 6. Per the germline V gene, CDR1 is MNHNS and CDR2 is SASEGT. The CDR3 nucleotides read TGTGCCAGTAGGACAGGGGTGCGCACTGAAGCTTTCTTT. Encoded protein: CASRTGVRTEAFF.

J is TRBJ1-2 and V is TRBV2; a possible D gene is TRBD1 (5 bases). The germline V and J ends were trimmed by 5 bases and 8 bases, with 9 bases remaining between them. Germline-derived CDR1 and CDR2 are SNHLY and FYNNEI. This CDR3 contains 11 residues. The CDR3 sequence: CASSTRGGYTF. CDR3 DNA sequence: TGTGCCAGCAGTACAAGGGGAGGCTACACCTTC.

A single count supports this clone. The V call is TRBV19, the J call TRBJ2-3; 7 bases are a match to TRBD1. Germline CDR1 LNHDA, CDR2 SQIVND (reference sequence). With V trimmed by 7 bases and J by 3 bases, 10 bases remained unmatched. The CDR3 extends over 15 amino acids. The CDR3 DNA follows: TGTGCCAGTATGGAAGAAGGGGGCGCGACAGATACGCAGTATTTT. This gives the protein CASMEEGGATDTQYF.

V usage is TRBV7-2 and J usage is TRBJ1-2; D is unclear. V dropped 5 bases and J dropped 7 bases, with 14 bases sitting between them. The CDR3 runs to 13 residues. The germline V gene encodes CDR1 SGHTA and CDR2 FQGNSA. Here the CDR3 reads CASSQNRDGGYTF. The CDR3 nucleotides are TGTGCCAGCAGCCAAAACCGGGATGGTGGCTACACCTTC.

The chain employs TRBV7-2 and TRBJ1-3, with a possible D match to TRBD1 (6 bases). Trimming pared 5 bases from V and 2 bases from J, leaving 10 bases between. The CDR3 extends over 14 amino acids. From germline, CDR1 is SGHTA and CDR2 FQGNSA. CDR3 sequence (DNA): TGTGCCAGCAGCCGAGGGGGAACTGGAAACACCATATATTTT. This codes for CASSRGGTGNTIYF.

The gene calls are TRBV28 and TRBJ2-3; 10 bases are a match to TRBD2. Germline CDR1 reads MDHEN; CDR2 reads SYDVKM. After removal of 3 bases from V and 5 bases from J, the junction contained 17 bases not matched to a gene. The CDR3 contains 19 residues. The CDR3 DNA follows: TGTGCCAGCAGTTTGTTGAGGGCCACTAGCGGGGCCGGGGGAGATACGCAGTATTTT. Amino acids: CASSLLRATSGAGGDTQYF.

In its sample, this clone was seen a few times. The gene calls are TRBV19 and TRBJ2-2; TRBD2 matches 7 bases. This CDR3 has 18 residues. J gave up 1 base and V 7 bases, and 15 bases lay outside the gene matches. Germline V gene lookup returns CDR1 LNHDA and CDR2 SQIVND (reference sequence). The chain's CDR3 is CASTLAAGQSLNTGELFF. In DNA, the CDR3 is TGTGCCAGTACCCTAGCGGCAGGTCAGTCTCTGAACACCGGGGAGCTGTTTTTT.

The rearrangement links TRBV2 to TRBJ1-5, with TRBD1 matching 7 bases. J lost 2 bases, V lost 6 bases, and 4 bases had no gene match. CDR3 length equals 14 residues. Looked up from germline, CDR1 is SNHLY and CDR2 is FYNNEI. CDR3 residues: CASSGDSGNQPQHF. CDR3 nucleotide sequence: TGTGCCAGCAGCGGGGACAGCGGCAATCAGCCCCAGCATTTT.

The V gene is TRBV2, the J gene TRBJ2-5, with 12 bases lining up with TRBD1. CDR3 length equals 17 residues. The V gene end was trimmed by 8 bases and the J gene end by 4 bases; junction bases not matched to a gene: 14. CDR1 and CDR2 (germline): SNHLY, FYNNEI. As DNA, the CDR3 is TGTGCCAGCCTTAGGGGGACAGGGGGCTTCCGTGGAGAGACCCAGTACTTC. Translation gives CASLRGTGGFRGETQYF.

The chain employs TRBV7-8 and TRBJ2-2, with 11 bases fitting TRBD2. J lost 4 bases, V lost 0 bases, and 10 bases had no gene match. The CDR3 is made up of 19 amino acids. CDR1 and CDR2 from the germline V gene are SGHVS and FQNEAQ. This CDR3 is CASSLALYSGRASTGELFF. The CDR3 nucleotides are TGTGCCAGCAGCTTAGCGCTTTATAGCGGGAGGGCCTCCACCGGGGAGCTGTTTTTT. Supplemented by reference TRBV7-8 and TRBJ2-2, the full variable domain reads GAGVSQSPRYKVAKRGQDVALRCDPISGHVSLFWYQQALGQGPEFLTYFQNEAQLDKSGLPSDRFFAERPEGSVSTLKIQRTQQEDSAVYLCASSLALYSGRASTGELFFGEGSRLTVL.

The V gene is TRBV30, the J gene TRBJ1-4, with no clear D. The ends were cut back, 0 bases at V and 7 bases at J, with 9 bases in the middle. Germline loops: CDR1 GTSNPN, CDR2 SVGIG (reference sequence). This CDR3 is 13 amino acids long. The CDR3 is CAWSVIASEKLFF. The DNA for the CDR3 is TGTGCCTGGAGTGTGATCGCGAGTGAAAAACTGTTTTTT. The full variable domain, in which reference TRBV30 and TRBJ1-4 provide the parts outside the CDR3, is SQTIHQWPATLVQPVGSPLSLECTVEGTSNPNLYWYRQAAGRGLQLLFYSVGIGQISSEVPQNLSASRPQDRQFILSSKKLLLSDSGFYLCAWSVIASEKLFFGSGTQLSVL.

V and J are TRBV5-6 and TRBJ2-7, with TRBD2 identical over 12 bases. The J segment lost 5 bases and the V segment lost 4 bases, leaving 10 bases of the junction unmatched. In germline, CDR1 is SGHDT, CDR2 YYEEEE. The CDR3 covers 16 residues. In DNA form, the CDR3 reads TGTGCCAGCAGCCCTCTAGGACTAGCGGGACTCAACGAGCAGTACTTC. Translation: CASSPLGLAGLNEQYF.

This chain connects TRBV4-3 to TRBJ2-7; D may be TRBD2 (5 bases). This CDR3 region has 15 residues. CDR1 is LGHNA, CDR2 YSLEER, per germline. Trimming pared 0 bases from V and 3 bases from J, leaving 12 bases between. The CDR3, as DNA: TGCGCCAGCAGCCAAGAAGGCGGGTCTCACTACGAGCAGTACTTC. It codes for CASSQEGGSHYEQYF.

CDR3 protein: CASSPIAVYSYNEQFF. CDR3 DNA: TGCGCCAGCAGCCCCATAGCGGTATACTCCTACAATGAGCAGTTCTTC. The chain is built from TRBV4-3 and TRBJ2-1; D possibly corresponds to TRBD2 (6 bases). CDR3 length: 16 residues. CDR1 and CDR2 from the germline V gene are LGHNA and YSLEER. V lost 4 bases, J lost 0 bases, and 13 bases lay in between.

The chain couples TRBV10-3 to TRBJ2-2, with 9 bases identical to TRBD2. The CDR3 length is 14 residues. The V and J ends lost 10 bases and 2 bases, in that order; junction bases with no gene match: 5. CDR1 and CDR2 (germline): ENHRY, SYGVKD. The chain's CDR3 is CASSGGHNTGELFF. The DNA of the CDR3 is TGTGCCAGTAGCGGGGGCCACAACACCGGGGAGCTGTTTTTT.

The V gene is TRBV2, the J gene TRBJ2-5, with a tentative D call TRBD1 (5 bases). The CDR3 covers 13 residues. The germline V gene encodes CDR1 SNHLY and CDR2 FYNNEI. Trimming stripped 6 bases from V and 3 bases from J, with 11 bases between. The DNA of the CDR3 is TGTGCCAGCAGCCCCAGGGCAGAAGAGACCCAGTACTTC. Encoded protein: CASSPRAEETQYF.

The rearrangement uses TRBV9 and TRBJ1-3, with D tentatively TRBD1 (6 bases). V was pared by 0 bases and J by 4 bases, with 11 bases between. The germline CDR1 and CDR2 sequences are SGDLS and YYNGEE. The length of the CDR3 is 15 residues. The CDR3 bases are TGTGCCAGCAGCGTAGCTTCAGGGGCGGGAAACACCATATATTTT. Translated, it gives CASSVASGAGNTIYF.

V usage is TRBV21-1 and J usage is TRBJ2-3; the tabulated D call, TRBD1, remains unverified against the DNA. TRBV21-1 is an annotated pseudogene. There are 15 residues in the CDR3. CDR3 coding DNA: TGTGCCAGCACAACTACGGGACAGGCCCCCGATACGCAGTATTTT. Protein: CASTTTGQAPDTQYF.

This clone was detected a few times. This chain links TRBV9 with TRBJ2-1; a possible D gene is TRBD2 (6 bases). The germline V gene has CDR1 SGDLS and CDR2 YYNGEE. The V end lost 4 bases, the J end lost 4 bases, and 18 bases lay between the germline ends. The CDR3 is 16 amino acids. The CDR3 DNA reads as TGTGCCAGCAGCCCCTACGGGGGAGAGGCTTACAATGAGCAGTTCTTC. Translating gives CASSPYGGEAYNEQFF.

V gene TRBV6-5 combines with J gene TRBJ1-4; no definite D call. From germline, CDR1 is MNHEY and CDR2 SVGAGI. The CDR3 loop spans 14 amino acids. Trimming stripped 6 bases from V and 8 bases from J, with 16 bases between. The CDR3 here is CASRRAGLREKLFF. In DNA, the CDR3 is TGTGCCAGCAGGCGGGCCGGCCTGCGAGAAAAACTGTTTTTT.